The present T cell receptor beta chain was sequenced within a study of cytomegalovirus exposure and HLA in healthy donors. The PCR ran on 60 Vbeta and 13 Jbeta primers. Source study methods: There were around 80 million unique TCR beta chains by a later count, and approximately 12 million of them were shared. Only in-frame clones appear in the TCRdb table, and some are missing; sequencing was by immunoSEQ multiplex PCR. The V and J calls and the clone size are those of that table, but D and trimming were determined from the DNA. This table has more than 95,000 clones, roughly 70% appearing once. On this clone: Its specificity is not known.

Trimming removed 0 bases from V and 3 bases from J, with 8 bases in between. The CDR3 sequence is 14 residues long. Per the germline V gene, CDR1 is MNHEY and CDR2 is SVGAGI. Overall study results and limits: Beyond CMV serostatus, there was no information to go on about immune exposure. TCR beta V- and J-gene trimming was later associated with a missense DCLRE1C variant.

Material: PBMCs. The V call is TRBV6-5, the J call TRBJ1-1, with D uncertain. The TCR originated in a young woman in good health and CMV-seronegative. The CDR3 sequence is CASSYSYLYTEAFF. CDR3 in DNA: TGTGCCAGCAGTTACTCGTATTTGTACACTGAAGCTTTCTTT.